This T cell receptor beta chain is drawn from a study of neoadjuvant nivolumab and ipilimumab in lung cancer. Study at large: Nivolumab 3 mg/kg was given days 1, 15 and 29, plus ipilimumab 1 mg/kg day 1 in combination. Study-wide points: TCR receptors were sequenced in few samples. From pretherapy to surgery, tumor richness and clonality rose with dual therapy.

This CDR3 contains 11 residues. Germline V gives CDR1 SEHNR, CDR2 FQNEAQ (reference sequence). With 5 bases removed from V and 9 bases from J, the gap between germline ends came to 8 bases. Method: immunoSEQ multiplex PCR; TCRdb's copy keeps in-frame clones and lacks some. The data show over 20,000 clones, 82% seen once. To note about this clone: What it recognizes is unknown.

The chain couples TRBV7-9 to TRBJ1-5, with TRBD1 as a possible D gene (5 bases). This sequence was found in an adult with non-small cell lung cancer. The material sequenced was tumor tissue, taken after neoadjuvant nivolumab, alone or with ipilimumab, at or shortly before surgery. CDR3 loop: CASSNQGPQHF. The CDR3 nucleotides read TGTGCCAGCAGCAATCAGGGGCCCCAGCATTTT.